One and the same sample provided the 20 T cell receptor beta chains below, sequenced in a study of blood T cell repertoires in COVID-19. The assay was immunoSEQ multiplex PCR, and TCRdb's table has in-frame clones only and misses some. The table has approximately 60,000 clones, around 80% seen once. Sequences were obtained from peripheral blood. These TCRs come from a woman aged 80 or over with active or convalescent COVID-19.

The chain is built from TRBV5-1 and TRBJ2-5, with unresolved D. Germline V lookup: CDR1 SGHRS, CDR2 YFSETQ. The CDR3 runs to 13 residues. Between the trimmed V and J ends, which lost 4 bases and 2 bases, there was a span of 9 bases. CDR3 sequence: CASSPRIQETQYF. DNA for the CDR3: TGCGCCAGCAGCCCGCGGATACAAGAGACCCAGTACTTC. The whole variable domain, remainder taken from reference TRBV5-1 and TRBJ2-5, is KAGVTQTPRYLIKTRGQQVTLSCSPISGHRSVSWYQQTPGQGLQFLFEYFSETQRNKGNFPGRFSGRQFSNSRSEMNVSTLELGDSALYLCASSPRIQETQYFGPGTRLLVL.

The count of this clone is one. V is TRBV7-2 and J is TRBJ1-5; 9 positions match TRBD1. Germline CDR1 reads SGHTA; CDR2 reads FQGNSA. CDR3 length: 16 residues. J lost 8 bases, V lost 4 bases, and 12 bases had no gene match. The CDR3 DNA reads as TGTGCCAGCAGCTCCCAAGCCGGGACAGGGAGGAAGCCCCAGCATTTT. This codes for CASSSQAGTGRKPQHF.

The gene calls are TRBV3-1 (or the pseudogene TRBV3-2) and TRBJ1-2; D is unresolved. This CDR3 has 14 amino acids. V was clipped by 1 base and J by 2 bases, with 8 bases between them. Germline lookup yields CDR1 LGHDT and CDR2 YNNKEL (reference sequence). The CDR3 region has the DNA TGTGCCAGCAGCCAAGTCGCGGTGAACTATGGCTACACCTTC. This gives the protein CASSQVAVNYGYTF.

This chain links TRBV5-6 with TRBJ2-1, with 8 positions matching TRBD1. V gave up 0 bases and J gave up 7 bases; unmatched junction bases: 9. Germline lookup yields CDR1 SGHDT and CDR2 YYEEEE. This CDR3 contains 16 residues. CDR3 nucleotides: TGTGCCAGCAGCTTGGCCCCGACAGGGGCCCTTAATGAGCAGTTCTTC. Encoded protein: CASSLAPTGALNEQFF.

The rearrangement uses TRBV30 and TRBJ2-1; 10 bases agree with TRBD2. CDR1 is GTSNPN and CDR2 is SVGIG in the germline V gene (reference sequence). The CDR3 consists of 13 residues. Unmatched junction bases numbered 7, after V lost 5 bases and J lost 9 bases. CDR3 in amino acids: CAWSSGGALEQFF. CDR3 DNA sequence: TGTGCCTGGTCAAGCGGGGGGGCCCTTGAGCAGTTCTTC.

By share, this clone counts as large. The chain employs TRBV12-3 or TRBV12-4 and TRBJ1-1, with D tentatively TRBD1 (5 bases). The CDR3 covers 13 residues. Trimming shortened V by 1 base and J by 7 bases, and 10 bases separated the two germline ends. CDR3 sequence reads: CASSLGTRGEAFF. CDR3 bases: TGTGCCAGCAGTTTAGGGACAAGGGGTGAAGCTTTCTTT.

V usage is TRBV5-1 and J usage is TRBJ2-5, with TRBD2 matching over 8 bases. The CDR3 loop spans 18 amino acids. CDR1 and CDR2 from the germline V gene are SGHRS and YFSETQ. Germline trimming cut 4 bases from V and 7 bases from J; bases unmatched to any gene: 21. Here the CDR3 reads CASSPGPGASGGEGTQYF. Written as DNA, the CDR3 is TGCGCCAGCAGCCCAGGCCCCGGTGCGAGCGGGGGAGAGGGGACCCAGTACTTC. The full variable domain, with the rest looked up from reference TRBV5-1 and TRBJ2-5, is KAGVTQTPRYLIKTRGQQVTLSCSPISGHRSVSWYQQTPGQGLQFLFEYFSETQRNKGNFPGRFSGRQFSNSRSEMNVSTLELGDSALYLCASSPGPGASGGEGTQYFGPGTRLLVL.

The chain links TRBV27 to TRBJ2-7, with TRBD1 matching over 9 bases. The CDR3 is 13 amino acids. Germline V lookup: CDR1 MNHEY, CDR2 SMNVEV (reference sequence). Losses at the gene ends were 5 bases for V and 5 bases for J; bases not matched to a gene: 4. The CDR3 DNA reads TGTGCCAGCAGTCCGGGACAGGGCCACGAGCAGTACTTC. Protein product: CASSPGQGHEQYF.

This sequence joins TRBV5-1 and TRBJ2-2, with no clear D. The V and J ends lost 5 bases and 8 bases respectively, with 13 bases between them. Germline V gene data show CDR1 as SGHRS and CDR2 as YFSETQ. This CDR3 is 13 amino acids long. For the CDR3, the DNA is TGCGCCAGCAGTTCCAACGTCGGGGGGGAGCTGTTTTTT. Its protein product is CASSSNVGGELFF.

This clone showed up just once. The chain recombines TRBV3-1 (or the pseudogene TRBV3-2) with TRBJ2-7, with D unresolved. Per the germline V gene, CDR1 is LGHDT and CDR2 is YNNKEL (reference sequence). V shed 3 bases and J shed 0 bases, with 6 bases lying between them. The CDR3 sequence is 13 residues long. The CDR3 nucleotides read TGTGCCAGCAGCCACTTTAGCTCCTACGAGCAGTACTTC. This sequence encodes CASSHFSSYEQYF.

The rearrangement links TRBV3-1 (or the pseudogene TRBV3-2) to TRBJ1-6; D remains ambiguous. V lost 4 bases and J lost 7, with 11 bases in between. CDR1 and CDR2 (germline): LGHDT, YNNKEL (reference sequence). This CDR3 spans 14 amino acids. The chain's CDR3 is CASSPLRRNSPLHF. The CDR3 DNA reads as TGTGCCAGCAGCCCTCTTCGGCGGAATTCACCCCTCCACTTT.

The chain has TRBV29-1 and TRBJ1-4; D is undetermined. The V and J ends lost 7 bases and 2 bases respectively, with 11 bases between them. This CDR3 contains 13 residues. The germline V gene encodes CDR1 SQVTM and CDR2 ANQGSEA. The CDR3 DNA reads TGCAGCGCCGGGGTAGCCACTAATGAAAAACTGTTTTTT. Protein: CSAGVATNEKLFF.

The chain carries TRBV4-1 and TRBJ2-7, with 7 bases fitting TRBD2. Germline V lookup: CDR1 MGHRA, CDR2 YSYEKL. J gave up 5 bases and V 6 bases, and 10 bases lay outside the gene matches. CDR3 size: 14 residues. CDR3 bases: TGCGCCAGCAGTTGGACTAGGGCCTCGGACGAGCAGTACTTC. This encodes CASSWTRASDEQYF.

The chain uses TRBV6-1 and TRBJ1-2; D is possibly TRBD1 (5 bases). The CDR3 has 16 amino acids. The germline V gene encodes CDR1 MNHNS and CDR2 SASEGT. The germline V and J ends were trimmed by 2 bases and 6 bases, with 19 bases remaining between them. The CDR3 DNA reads TGTGCCAGCAGTGAAATATTCTCAGCAGTCAGGGATGGCTACACCTTC. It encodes CASSEIFSAVRDGYTF.

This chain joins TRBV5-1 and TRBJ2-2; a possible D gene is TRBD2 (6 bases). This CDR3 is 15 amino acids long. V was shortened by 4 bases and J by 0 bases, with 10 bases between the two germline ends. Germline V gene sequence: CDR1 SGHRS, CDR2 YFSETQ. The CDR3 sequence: CASSRGTANTGELFF. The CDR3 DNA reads TGCGCCAGCAGCCGGGGGACGGCGAACACCGGGGAGCTGTTTTTT.

Written as DNA, the CDR3 is TGTGCCAGCAGATTCTCGGGGGGAGAGACCCAGTACTTC. Amino acid sequence: CASRFSGGETQYF. V gene TRBV27 combines with J gene TRBJ2-5; 7 bases match TRBD2. CDR1 MNHEY and CDR2 SMNVEV come from the germline V gene (reference sequence). After removal of 6 bases from V and 4 bases from J, the junction contained 5 bases not matched to a gene. CDR3 length: 13 amino acids.

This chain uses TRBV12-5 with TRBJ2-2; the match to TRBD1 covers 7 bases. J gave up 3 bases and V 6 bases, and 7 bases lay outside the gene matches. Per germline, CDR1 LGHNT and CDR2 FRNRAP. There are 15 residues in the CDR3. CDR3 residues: CASGRQGFDTGELFF. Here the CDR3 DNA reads TGTGCTAGTGGGAGACAGGGATTCGACACCGGGGAGCTGTTTTTT. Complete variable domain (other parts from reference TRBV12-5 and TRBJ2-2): DARVTQTPRHKVTEMGQEVTMRCQPILGHNTVFWYRQTMMQGLELLAYFRNRAPLDDSGMPKDRFSAEMPDATLATLKIQPSEPRDSAVYFCASGRQGFDTGELFFGEGSRLTVL.

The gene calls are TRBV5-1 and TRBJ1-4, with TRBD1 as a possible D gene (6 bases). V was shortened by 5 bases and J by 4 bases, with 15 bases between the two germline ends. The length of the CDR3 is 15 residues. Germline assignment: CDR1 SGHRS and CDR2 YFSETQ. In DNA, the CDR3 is TGCGCCAGCAGTTTTCAGACAGGCGGTAATGAAAAACTGTTTTTT. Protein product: CASSFQTGGNEKLFF.

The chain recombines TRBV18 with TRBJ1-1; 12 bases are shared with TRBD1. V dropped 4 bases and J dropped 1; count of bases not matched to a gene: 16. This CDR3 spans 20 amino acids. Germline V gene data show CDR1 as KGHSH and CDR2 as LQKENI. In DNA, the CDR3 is TGTGCCAGCTCACGTCTCGTCTTTGGGACAGGGGGCGCGGGGAACACTGAAGCTTTCTTT. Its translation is CASSRLVFGTGGAGNTEAFF. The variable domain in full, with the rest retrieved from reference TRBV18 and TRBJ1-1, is NAGVMQNPRHLVRRRGQEARLRCSPMKGHSHVYWYRQLPEEGLKFMVYLQKENIIDESGMPKERFSAEFPKEGPSILRIQQVVRGDSAAYFCASSRLVFGTGGAGNTEAFFGQGTRLTVV.

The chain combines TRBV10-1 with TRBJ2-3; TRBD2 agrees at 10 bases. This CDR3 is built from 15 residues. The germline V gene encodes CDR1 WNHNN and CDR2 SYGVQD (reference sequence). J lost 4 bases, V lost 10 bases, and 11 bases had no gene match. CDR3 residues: CATQETSGPADTQYF. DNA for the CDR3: TGCGCCACCCAGGAGACTAGCGGGCCCGCAGATACGCAGTATTTT.